The 21 T cell receptor beta chains below were found in one sample sequenced in a study of blood T cell repertoires in COVID-19. The table came from immunoSEQ multiplex PCR; TCRdb's copy has only in-frame clones and leaves some out. The sample yields some 130,000 clones, approximately 83% seen once. Sample: peripheral blood. The source is a man aged 40-55 years with active or convalescent COVID-19.

This clone occurred a few times. The chain recombines TRBV7-2 with TRBJ1-6, with 7 bases identical to TRBD1. J lost 7 bases, V lost 5 bases, and 5 bases had no gene match. The germline gives CDR1 SGHTA, CDR2 FQGNSA. The CDR3 consists of 14 residues. The CDR3 here is CASSRGQRNSPLHF. CDR3 in DNA: TGTGCCAGCAGCCGGGGACAGAGAAATTCACCCCTCCACTTT.

The chain is built from TRBV3-1 (or the pseudogene TRBV3-2) and TRBJ1-1; TRBD1 might be the D (6 bases). Germline lookup yields CDR1 LGHDT and CDR2 YNNKEL (reference sequence). V was clipped by 2 bases and J by 5 bases, with 12 bases between them. CDR3 length: 14 amino acids. CDR3 amino acids: CASSQMGARTEAFF. In DNA form, the CDR3 reads TGTGCCAGCAGCCAAATGGGGGCGCGAACTGAAGCTTTCTTT.

V and J are TRBV19 and TRBJ1-6; tentative D call: TRBD1 (5 bases). Germline lookup yields CDR1 LNHDA and CDR2 SQIVND (reference sequence). The CDR3 sequence is 15 residues long. Deletions cut 5 bases from V and 5 bases from J, with 13 bases between. The CDR3 nucleotides are TGTGCCAGTAGTGCGCCGGGACTGGATAATTCACCCCTCCACTTT. Translated: CASSAPGLDNSPLHF. The entire variable domain, with the rest obtained from reference TRBV19 and TRBJ1-6, is as follows: DGGITQSPKYLFRKEGQNVTLSCEQNLNHDAMYWYRQDPGQGLRLIYYSQIVNDFQKGDIAEGYSVSREKKESFPLTVTSAQKNPTAFYLCASSAPGLDNSPLHFGNGTRLTVT.

This clone was observed at least ten times. The chain carries TRBV11-2 and TRBJ2-1; tentatively, D is TRBD1 (6 bases). CDR3 length: 17 residues. Germline loops: CDR1 SGHAT, CDR2 FQNNGV. V was cut by 7 bases and J by 5 bases, with 24 bases left in between. CDR3 DNA: TGTGCCAGCAACTTGGGCTGGTCACAAGGACAGAACAATGAGCAGTTCTTC. This encodes CASNLGWSQGQNNEQFF.

This clone was observed a few times. The chain is built from TRBV4-3 and TRBJ1-2; D gene uncertain. The CDR3 loop spans 15 amino acids. Looked up from germline, CDR1 is LGHNA and CDR2 is YSLEER. Trimming pared 1 base from V and 0 bases from J, leaving 9 bases between. The CDR3 region is CASSQAEGANYGYTF. Here the CDR3 DNA reads TGCGCCAGCAGCCAAGCCGAAGGAGCTAACTATGGCTACACCTTC.

This sequence joins TRBV6-6 and TRBJ2-2; no firm D call. Germline V gene data show CDR1 as MNHNY and CDR2 as SVGAGI (reference sequence). The CDR3 is 14 residues long. Trimming took off 4 bases at V and 6 bases at J, with 12 bases between the two ends. The CDR3 here is CASSFEKLAGELFF. For the CDR3, the DNA is TGTGCCAGCAGTTTCGAAAAACTGGCCGGGGAGCTGTTTTTT.

V and J are TRBV10-2 and TRBJ1-2; 7 bases line up with TRBD1. The CDR3 covers 14 residues. V was pared by 0 bases and J by 5 bases, with 3 bases of the junction left unmatched. From germline, CDR1 is WSHSY and CDR2 SAAADI. The CDR3 DNA follows: TGCGCCAGCAGTGAGTCCGGGACAGAATATGGCTACACCTTC. Translation gives CASSESGTEYGYTF.

This chain connects TRBV2 to TRBJ2-1; D is perhaps TRBD1 (6 bases). The germline CDR1 and CDR2 sequences are SNHLY and FYNNEI. The CDR3 totals 13 residues. V lost 6 bases and J lost 15, with 21 bases in between. The CDR3 sequence is CASSLTSPGGLFF. The CDR3 coding sequence is TGTGCCAGCAGCCTAACGTCCCCTGGGGGCTTGTTCTTC.

This chain links TRBV28 with TRBJ2-2, with D perhaps matching TRBD2 (6 bases). V was pared by 5 bases and J by 4 bases, with 14 bases between. The CDR3 contains 15 residues. Germline V lookup: CDR1 MDHEN, CDR2 SYDVKM. The CDR3 sequence is CASSPPGDFTGELFF. CDR3 coding DNA: TGTGCCAGCAGTCCCCCTGGGGACTTCACCGGGGAGCTGTTTTTT.

The gene calls are TRBV2 and TRBJ1-1, with TRBD1 as a possible D gene (6 bases). V was shortened by 6 bases and J by 1 base, with 12 bases between the two germline ends. The germline V gene has CDR1 SNHLY and CDR2 FYNNEI. The CDR3 length is 14 residues. The CDR3 coding sequence is TGTGCCAGCAGGAAGGACAGTAAGAACACTGAAGCTTTCTTT. Its translation: CASRKDSKNTEAFF.

The chain combines TRBV29-1 with TRBJ1-2, with D perhaps TRBD1 (6 bases). The V end lost 5 bases, the J end lost 5 bases, and 12 bases lay between the germline ends. This CDR3 has 12 residues. CDR1 is SQVTM, CDR2 ANQGSEA, per germline. CDR3 region: CSVLIGGYGYTF. The CDR3, as DNA: TGCAGCGTTCTGATAGGGGGTTATGGCTACACCTTC.

The chain has TRBV5-1 and TRBJ2-2; possibly TRBD2 for D (6 bases). The germline CDR1 and CDR2 sequences are SGHRS and YFSETQ. The CDR3 covers 14 residues. Trimming shortened V by 5 bases and J by 5 bases, and 13 bases separated the two germline ends. Written as DNA, the CDR3 is TGCGCCAGCAGAGCGGCTAGCGAAACCGGGGAGCTGTTTTTT. Protein product: CASRAASETGELFF.

A single count supports this clone. The chain combines TRBV3-1 (or the pseudogene TRBV3-2) with TRBJ1-5, with D possibly TRBD1 on 5 matching bases. This CDR3 is built from 14 residues. V was clipped by 4 bases and J by 2 bases, with 9 bases between them. Germline V gene lookup returns CDR1 LGHDT and CDR2 YNNKEL (reference sequence). CDR3 protein: CASSPRGGNQPQHF. CDR3 DNA: TGTGCCAGCAGCCCAAGGGGTGGCAATCAGCCCCAGCATTTT.

The chain couples TRBV7-3 to TRBJ2-3, with 7 bases aligning to TRBD2. Germline lookup yields CDR1 SGHTA and CDR2 FQGTGA. CDR3 length: 17 residues. V was pared by 0 bases and J by 3 bases, with 9 bases of the junction left unmatched. The CDR3 protein is CASSLTVRGSGTDTQYF. DNA for the CDR3: TGTGCCAGCAGCTTAACTGTCCGAGGTAGCGGGACAGATACGCAGTATTTT. Full variable domain (outside the CDR3, taken from reference TRBV7-3 and TRBJ2-3): GAGVSQTPSNKVTEKGKYVELRCDPISGHTALYWYRQSLGQGPEFLIYFQGTGAADDSGLPNDRFFAVRPEGSVSTLKIQRTERGDSAVYLCASSLTVRGSGTDTQYFGPGTRLTVL.

This chain joins TRBV24-1 and TRBJ2-3; no clear D gene. Germline V gene sequence: CDR1 KGHDR, CDR2 SFDVKD. The CDR3 covers 13 residues. V lost 6 bases to trimming and J lost 3 bases, with 9 bases between them. Here the CDR3 reads CATSPGHTDTQYF. The DNA of the CDR3 is TGTGCCACCAGTCCGGGTCATACAGATACGCAGTATTTT.

The chain joins TRBV6-5 to TRBJ2-2; 8 bases fit TRBD2. CDR1 is MNHEY, CDR2 SVGAGI, per germline. CDR3 size: 16 residues. Trimming removed 0 bases from V and 7 bases from J; junction bases left unmatched: 7. The CDR3 DNA reads as TGTGCCAGCAGTTACTCGCAGCGGGGGTCGTTCGGGGAGCTGTTTTTT. Translation gives CASSYSQRGSFGELFF.

The chain employs TRBV6-1 and TRBJ1-1, with TRBD1 as a possible D gene (5 bases). The CDR3 contains 13 residues. The germline gives CDR1 MNHNS, CDR2 SASEGT. The V end lost 4 bases, the J end lost 5 bases, and 11 bases lay between the germline ends. The CDR3 DNA follows: TGTGCCAGCAGTGGGAAGGGGCTAACTGAAGCTTTCTTT. Translation gives CASSGKGLTEAFF.

CDR3 in amino acids: CASSIDPQVRSGYTF. The CDR3 region has the DNA TGTGCCAGTAGTATAGATCCACAGGTTCGTAGTGGCTACACCTTC. This chain connects TRBV19 to TRBJ1-2; a weak D match, TRBD1 (5 bases). Germline CDR1 and CDR2: LNHDA and SQIVND (reference sequence). V gave up 0 bases and J gave up 7 bases, with 15 bases separating them. CDR3 length equals 15 residues.

V gene TRBV23-1 combines with J gene TRBJ2-7; 7 bases line up with TRBD2. TRBV23-1 is identified as an open reading frame with a role that is uncertain. V shed 4 bases, J shed 5 bases, and the junction held 8 bases outside the gene matches. The CDR3 has 14 amino acids. For the CDR3, the DNA is TGCGCCAGCAGTCGGGCGACTAGCATTAACGAGCAGTACTTC. Protein product: CASSRATSINEQYF.

V gene TRBV10-3 combines with J gene TRBJ2-3; the match to TRBD2 covers 9 bases. J was trimmed by 2 bases and V by 4 bases; bases with no gene match: 4. The CDR3 has 15 residues. Germline V gene sequence: CDR1 ENHRY, CDR2 SYGVKD. CDR3 in DNA: TGTGCCATCAGTGCATTAGCGGGGGCCACAGATACGCAGTATTTT. This encodes CAISALAGATDTQYF.

The CDR3 DNA sequence: TGTGCCAGCAGCCGGGGCAGGGCGAGCACCGGGGAGCTGTTTTTT. It yields the protein CASSRGRASTGELFF. The chain recombines TRBV3-1 (or the pseudogene TRBV3-2) with TRBJ2-2, with a weak D call TRBD1 (5 bases). Germline lookup yields CDR1 LGHDT and CDR2 YNNKEL (reference sequence). The CDR3 is 15 amino acids. Trimming took 4 bases from V and 4 from J, leaving 13 bases between them.